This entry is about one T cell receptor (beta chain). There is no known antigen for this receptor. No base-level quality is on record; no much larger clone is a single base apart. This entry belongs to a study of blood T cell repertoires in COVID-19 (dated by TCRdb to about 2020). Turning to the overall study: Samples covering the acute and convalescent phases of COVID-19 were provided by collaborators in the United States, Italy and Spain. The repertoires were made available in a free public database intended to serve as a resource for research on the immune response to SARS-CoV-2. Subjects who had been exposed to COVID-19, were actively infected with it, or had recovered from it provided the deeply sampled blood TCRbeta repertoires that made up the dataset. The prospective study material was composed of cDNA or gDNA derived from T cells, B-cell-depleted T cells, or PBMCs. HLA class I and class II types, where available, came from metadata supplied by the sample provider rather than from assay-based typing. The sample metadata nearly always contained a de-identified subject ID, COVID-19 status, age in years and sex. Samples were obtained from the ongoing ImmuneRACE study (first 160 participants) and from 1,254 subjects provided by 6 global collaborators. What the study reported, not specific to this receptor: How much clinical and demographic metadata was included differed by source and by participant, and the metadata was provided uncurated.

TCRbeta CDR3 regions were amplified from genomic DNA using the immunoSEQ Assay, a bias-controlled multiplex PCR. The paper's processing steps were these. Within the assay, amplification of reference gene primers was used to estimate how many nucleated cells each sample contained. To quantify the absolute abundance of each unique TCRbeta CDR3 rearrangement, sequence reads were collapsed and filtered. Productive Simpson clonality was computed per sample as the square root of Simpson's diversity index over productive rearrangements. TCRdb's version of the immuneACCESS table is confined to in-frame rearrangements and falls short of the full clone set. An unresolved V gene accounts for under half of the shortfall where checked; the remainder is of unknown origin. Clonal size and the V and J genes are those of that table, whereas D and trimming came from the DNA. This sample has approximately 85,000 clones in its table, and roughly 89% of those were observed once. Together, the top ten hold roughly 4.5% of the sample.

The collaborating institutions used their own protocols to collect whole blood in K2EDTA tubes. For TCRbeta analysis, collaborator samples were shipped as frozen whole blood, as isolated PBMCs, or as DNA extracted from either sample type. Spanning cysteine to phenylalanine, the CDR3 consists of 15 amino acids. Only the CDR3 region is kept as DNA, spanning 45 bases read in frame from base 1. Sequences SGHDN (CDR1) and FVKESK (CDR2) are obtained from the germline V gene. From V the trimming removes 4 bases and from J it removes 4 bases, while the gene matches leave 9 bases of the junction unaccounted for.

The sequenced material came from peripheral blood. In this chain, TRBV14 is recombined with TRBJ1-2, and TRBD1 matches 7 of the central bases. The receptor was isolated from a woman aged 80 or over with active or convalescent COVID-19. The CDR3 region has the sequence CASSPPGQTAYGYTF. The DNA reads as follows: TGTGCCAGCAGCCCTCCGGGACAGACTGCCTATGGCTACACCTTC.